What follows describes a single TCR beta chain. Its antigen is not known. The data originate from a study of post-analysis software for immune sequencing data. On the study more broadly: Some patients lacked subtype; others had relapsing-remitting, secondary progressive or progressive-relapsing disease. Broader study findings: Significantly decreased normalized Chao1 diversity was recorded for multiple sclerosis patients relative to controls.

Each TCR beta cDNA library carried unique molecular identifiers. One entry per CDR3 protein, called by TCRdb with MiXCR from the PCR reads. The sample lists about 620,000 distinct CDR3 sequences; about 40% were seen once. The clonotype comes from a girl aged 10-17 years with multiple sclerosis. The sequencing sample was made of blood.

In DNA form, the CDR3 reads TGCGCCAGCAGCTGGGCGGGCCGGACTTACAATGAGCAGTACTTC. Translating it yields CASSWAGRTYNEQYF. The genes are TRBV5-1 and TRBJ2-7; D may be TRBD2 (5 bases). The CDR3 extends over 15 amino acids. Trimming removed 3 bases at V and 7 bases at J, with 20 bases between. The germline V gene has CDR1 SGHRS and CDR2 YFSETQ.